This T cell receptor beta chain emerged from a study of T-cell memory formation after mild COVID-19. Study-wide findings and caveats: Among CD4+ contracting clones, most were CM and EM, and CD8+ ones EMRA. Clones that contracted from day 15 to 85 had balanced CD4/CD8; later expanders were CD4+ biased. Memory cells collected pre-infection included some clones that later responded, suggesting cross-reactive memory joined.

This CDR3 has 13 residues. Germline CDR1 SQVTM, CDR2 ANQGSEA. V lost 4 bases to trimming and J lost 3 bases; unmatched junction nucleotides: 5. UMIs and sample barcodes were carried by the TCR alpha and TCR beta cDNA libraries that 5'RACE produced using constant-segment primers. A single record per CDR3 protein comes from TCRdb applying MiXCR to the 5' RACE reads. The sample contains 7,000 to 7,500 distinct CDR3 sequences, approximately 33% of which appear only once. This clonotype is medium-sized (0.01 to 0.1%). Its antigen is as yet unknown. V is TRBV29-1 and J is TRBJ2-5; 7 bases map to TRBD1. The source of this sequence is an adult woman who had mild COVID-19 (a few samples of this study predate the infection). Cell type and time point are not known. The sequenced sample was PBMCs or a T cell subset sorted from them (not recorded which). CDR3 nucleotide sequence: TGCAGCGTTGCAACAGGGGCTGAAGAGACCCAGTACTTC. Its protein product is CSVATGAEETQYF.